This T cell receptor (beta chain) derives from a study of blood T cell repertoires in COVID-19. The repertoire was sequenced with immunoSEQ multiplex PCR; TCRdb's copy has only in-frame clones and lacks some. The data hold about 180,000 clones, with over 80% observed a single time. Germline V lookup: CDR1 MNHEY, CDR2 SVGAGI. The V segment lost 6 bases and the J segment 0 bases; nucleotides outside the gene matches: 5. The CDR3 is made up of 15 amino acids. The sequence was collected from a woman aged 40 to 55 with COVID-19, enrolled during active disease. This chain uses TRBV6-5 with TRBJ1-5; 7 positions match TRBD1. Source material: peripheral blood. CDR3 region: CASSPGTASNQPQHF. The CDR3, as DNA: TGTGCCAGCAGCCCCGGGACAGCTAGCAATCAGCCCCAGCATTTT.